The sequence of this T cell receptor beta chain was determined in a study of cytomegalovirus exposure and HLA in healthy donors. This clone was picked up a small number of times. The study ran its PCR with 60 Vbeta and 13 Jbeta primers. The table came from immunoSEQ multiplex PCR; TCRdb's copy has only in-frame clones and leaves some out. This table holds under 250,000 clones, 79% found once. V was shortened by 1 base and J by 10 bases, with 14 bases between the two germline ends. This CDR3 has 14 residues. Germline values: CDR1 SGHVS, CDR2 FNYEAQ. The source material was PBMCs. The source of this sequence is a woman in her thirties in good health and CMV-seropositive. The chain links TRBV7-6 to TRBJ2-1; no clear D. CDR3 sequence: CASSLELGPKEQFF. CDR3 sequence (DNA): TGTGCCAGCAGCTTAGAGTTGGGCCCTAAGGAGCAGTTCTTC.